These 23 T cell receptor beta chains were all obtained from the same sample, sequenced in a study of cytomegalovirus exposure and HLA in healthy donors. The PCR contained 60 Vbeta and 13 Jbeta primers. Method: immunoSEQ multiplex PCR; TCRdb's copy keeps in-frame clones and lacks some. The table has 55,000 to 65,000 clones, roughly 80% seen once. The source material was PBMCs. The receptors were gathered from a human donor in good health.

The chain recombines TRBV4-2 with TRBJ2-1; TRBD2 matches at 9 bases. Germline V CDR1 and CDR2: LGHNA, YNFKEQ. The CDR3 spans 17 residues. V lost 4 bases, J lost 8 bases, and 15 bases stayed unmatched. CDR3 in amino acids: CASSPTGTSRVWHEQFF. In nucleotides, the CDR3 is TGTGCCAGCAGCCCCACCGGGACTAGCAGGGTTTGGCATGAGCAGTTCTTC.

A remark on this clone: No DNA is shown, since the ends of the CDR3 on it are uncertain; the CDR3 is the one TCRdb lists. The V call is TRBV7-2, the J call TRBJ1-1; TRBD1 was called by the table and not checked on the DNA. CDR1 SGHTA and CDR2 FQGNSA come from the germline V gene. The CDR3 numbers 13 amino acids, ends counted. The CDR3 sequence: CASSLGVGQGIVF.

In DNA, the CDR3 is TGTGCCAGCAGTCTTAGACAGGGCTATCAGCCCCAGCATTTT. Its protein product is CASSLRQGYQPQHF. V usage is TRBV28 and J usage is TRBJ1-5; 7 nucleotides agree with TRBD1. Germline V gene lookup returns CDR1 MDHEN and CDR2 SYDVKM. The CDR3 runs to 14 residues. After removal of 5 bases from V and 5 bases from J, the junction contained 6 bases not matched to a gene.

Note on this clone: One junction end does not reproduce the germline sequence, and a read error may be involved. This chain links TRBV7-7 with TRBJ2-1; no definite D call. The CDR3 covers 14 residues. Germline V gives CDR1 SSHAT, CDR2 FNYEAQ (reference sequence). The CDR3 DNA reads as TGTGCTAGCAGCCCTGCCCCTAGGTCCGATGAGCAGTTCTTC. This encodes CASSPAPRSDEQFF.

CDR3 sequence (DNA): TGTGCCAGCATCCCCCCACCAGCGGCCAGCTCCTACAATGAGCAGTTCTTC. It codes for CASIPPPAASSYNEQFF. The gene calls are TRBV5-5 and TRBJ2-1, with TRBD2 as a possible D gene (5 bases). This CDR3 has 17 residues. Germline loops: CDR1 SGHKS, CDR2 YYEKEE (reference sequence). The V and J ends lost 6 bases and 0 bases respectively, with 19 bases between them. Full variable domain (rest looked up from reference TRBV5-5 and TRBJ2-1): DAGVTQSPTHLIKTRGQQVTLRCSPISGHKSVSWYQQVLGQGPQFIFQYYEKEERGRGNFPDRFSARQFPNYSSELNVNALLLGDSALYLCASIPPPAASSYNEQFFGPGTRLTVL.

As to this clone: Relative to the germline gene, one junction end is altered; a read error may explain this. This chain links TRBV13 with TRBJ1-2; the D is unclear. This CDR3 is 15 amino acids long. CDR1 and CDR2 from the germline V gene are PRHDT and FYEKMQ (reference sequence). Written as DNA, the CDR3 is TGTGCCAGCAGCCTAGGTCGGGGAAATCTCTATGGCTACACCTTC. Translation: CASSLGRGNLYGYTF.

This sequence joins TRBV9 and TRBJ1-2; 9 bases are a match to TRBD1. J lost 8 bases, V lost 3 bases, and 11 bases had no gene match. CDR1 SGDLS and CDR2 YYNGEE come from the germline V gene. The CDR3 runs to 15 residues. CDR3 protein: CASSADRGSGLGYTF. For the CDR3, the DNA is TGTGCCAGCAGCGCGGACAGGGGATCTGGTTTGGGCTACACCTTC.

The CDR3 region has the DNA TGTGCCAGCAGCTTAGCCTCCGGACAGAACTATGGCTACACCTTC. Translating gives CASSLASGQNYGYTF. The V gene is TRBV7-2, the J gene TRBJ1-2; maybe TRBD1 (6 bases). Per the germline V gene, CDR1 is SGHTA and CDR2 is FQGNSA. The CDR3 has 15 residues. V was shortened by 0 bases and J by 2 bases, with 10 bases between the two germline ends.

The gene calls are TRBV7-9 and TRBJ1-4; 10 nucleotides agree with TRBD1. Germline-derived CDR1 and CDR2 are SEHNR and FQNEAQ (reference sequence). The CDR3 length is 14 residues. V dropped 5 bases and J dropped 8; count of bases not matched to a gene: 5. CDR3 DNA sequence: TGTGCCAGCAGCCAGGGACAGGGGAGGGAAAAACTGTTTTTT. Amino acid sequence: CASSQGQGREKLFF.

In its sample, this clone is medium-sized. This chain joins TRBV6-1 and TRBJ2-7; 12 bases map to TRBD1. Germline assignment: CDR1 MNHNS and CDR2 SASEGT. The CDR3 is 15 residues long. V lost 0 bases, J lost 6 bases, and 3 bases stayed unmatched. The CDR3 DNA sequence: TGTGCCAGCAGTGAAGCGGGACAGGGGGCGTCCGAGCAGTACTTC. Amino acids: CASSEAGQGASEQYF.

This clone was seen only once. The J gene is TRBJ1-2, the V gene TRBV7-3; a weak D match, TRBD1 (6 bases). Trimming pared 5 bases from V and 6 bases from J, leaving 13 bases between. This CDR3 comprises 13 residues. Germline V gives CDR1 SGHTA, CDR2 FQGTGA. DNA of the CDR3: TGTGCCAGCAGCCGCACAGGGTTGGATGGCTACACCTTC. Encoded protein: CASSRTGLDGYTF.

This clone was detected only once. The genes are TRBV6-5 and TRBJ1-6, with D tentatively TRBD1 (5 bases). Trimming shortened V by 2 bases and J by 11 bases, and 13 bases separated the two germline ends. Germline V gives CDR1 MNHEY, CDR2 SVGAGI. The CDR3 totals 14 residues. DNA for the CDR3: TGTGCCAGCAGTTACAGCGGGGCGGTGGCACCCCTCCACTTT. Translating it yields CASSYSGAVAPLHF.

The chain has TRBV9 and TRBJ1-3; 11 bases fit TRBD1. Germline trimming cut 2 bases from V and 0 bases from J; bases unmatched to any gene: 22. Germline loops: CDR1 SGDLS, CDR2 YYNGEE. The CDR3 spans 23 residues. The CDR3, as DNA: TGTGCCAGCAGCGTCTTAGTTCTGCGGGGACAGGGGGGATCCACCGGCTCTGGAAACACCATATATTTT. Translation gives CASSVLVLRGQGGSTGSGNTIYF.

This clone was counted a few times. This chain links TRBV5-1 with TRBJ1-2; tentative D call: TRBD1 (5 bases). With 5 bases removed from V and 8 bases from J, the gap between germline ends came to 13 bases. Germline V CDR1 and CDR2: SGHRS, YFSETQ. The CDR3 has 12 amino acids. CDR3 nucleotide sequence: TGCGCCAGCAGAGTAAGGGGAGGCGGCTACACCTTC. Translating it yields CASRVRGGGYTF.

This chain uses TRBV29-1 with TRBJ2-7, with 7 bases lining up with TRBD1. Germline CDR1 is SQVTM and CDR2 is ANQGSEA. There are 13 residues in the CDR3. J was trimmed by 2 bases and V by 3 bases; bases with no gene match: 4. Here the CDR3 reads CSVDTGDAYEQYF. The CDR3 coding sequence is TGCAGCGTTGATACAGGGGACGCCTACGAGCAGTACTTC.

V usage is TRBV6-5 and J usage is TRBJ2-5; 10 bases fit TRBD2. CDR1 is MNHEY, CDR2 SVGAGI, per germline. CDR3 size: 15 residues. V trimming: 0 bases; J trimming: 5 bases; junction bases outside the gene matches: 3. This chain's CDR3 is CASSYSGLAEETQYF. CDR3 coding DNA: TGTGCCAGCAGTTACTCAGGACTAGCGGAGGAGACCCAGTACTTC.

The chain is built from TRBV4-1 and TRBJ1-2; a weak D match, TRBD1 (5 bases). Trimming removed 1 base from V and 3 bases from J, with 6 bases in between. This CDR3 region has 13 residues. The germline V gene has CDR1 MGHRA and CDR2 YSYEKL. The CDR3 nucleotides are TGCGCCAGCAGCCAAGGGGGGGACTATGGCTACACCTTC. Its translation is CASSQGGDYGYTF.

This chain links TRBV5-6 with TRBJ2-3; D is perhaps TRBD1 (5 bases). The CDR3 contains 14 residues. From germline, CDR1 is SGHDT and CDR2 YYEEEE. Trimming took off 1 base at V and 5 bases at J, with 11 bases between the two ends. CDR3 nucleotide sequence: TGTGCCAGCAGCTTGAAGAGCAGGGTAGATACGCAGTATTTT. It encodes CASSLKSRVDTQYF.

This clone has a handful of counts. V usage is TRBV7-9 and J usage is TRBJ1-1, with unresolved D. V was pared by 1 base and J by 11 bases, with 17 bases between. The germline gives CDR1 SEHNR, CDR2 FQNEAQ (reference sequence). The CDR3 is 14 amino acids. This CDR3 reads CASSLVSEGGRAFF. The CDR3 DNA reads as TGTGCCAGCAGCTTAGTTAGTGAGGGAGGTAGGGCTTTCTTT.

Only a few counts were recorded for this clone. The chain recombines TRBV11-2 with TRBJ2-2; 8 bases match TRBD2. This CDR3 region has 14 residues. J was trimmed by 6 bases and V by 5 bases; bases with no gene match: 5. The V gene's germline CDR1 is SGHAT and CDR2 FQNNGV. The chain's CDR3 is CASSPTSAAGELFF. CDR3 coding DNA: TGTGCCAGCAGCCCGACTAGCGCGGCCGGGGAGCTGTTTTTT.

This clone has only one observation. The chain couples TRBV6-1 to TRBJ2-5; 13 bases fit TRBD2. Germline trimming cut 2 bases from V and 1 base from J; bases unmatched to any gene: 4. The CDR3 loop spans 17 amino acids. In germline, CDR1 is MNHNS, CDR2 SASEGT. CDR3: CASSERLAGGSQETQYF. CDR3 nucleotide sequence: TGTGCCAGCAGTGAAAGACTAGCGGGGGGCAGCCAAGAGACCCAGTACTTC.

The chain uses TRBV7-8 and TRBJ2-7; 8 positions match TRBD2. Trimming at V came to 4 bases and at J to 4 bases, leaving 3 bases not matched to a gene. CDR1 SGHVS and CDR2 FQNEAQ come from the germline V gene. The CDR3 runs to 13 residues. CDR3 coding DNA: TGTGCCAGCAGCTCACTAGCGGAGTACGAGCAGTACTTC. It specifies CASSSLAEYEQYF.

V is TRBV6-1 and J is TRBJ1-5, with 9 nucleotides matching TRBD1. V shed 6 bases and J 2 bases; nucleotides not matched to a gene: 11. The CDR3 is 17 amino acids. Germline V gives CDR1 MNHNS, CDR2 SASEGT. The CDR3: CASREQGGQGGNQPQHF. The CDR3, as DNA: TGTGCCAGCAGAGAACAAGGGGGACAGGGCGGCAATCAGCCCCAGCATTTT.